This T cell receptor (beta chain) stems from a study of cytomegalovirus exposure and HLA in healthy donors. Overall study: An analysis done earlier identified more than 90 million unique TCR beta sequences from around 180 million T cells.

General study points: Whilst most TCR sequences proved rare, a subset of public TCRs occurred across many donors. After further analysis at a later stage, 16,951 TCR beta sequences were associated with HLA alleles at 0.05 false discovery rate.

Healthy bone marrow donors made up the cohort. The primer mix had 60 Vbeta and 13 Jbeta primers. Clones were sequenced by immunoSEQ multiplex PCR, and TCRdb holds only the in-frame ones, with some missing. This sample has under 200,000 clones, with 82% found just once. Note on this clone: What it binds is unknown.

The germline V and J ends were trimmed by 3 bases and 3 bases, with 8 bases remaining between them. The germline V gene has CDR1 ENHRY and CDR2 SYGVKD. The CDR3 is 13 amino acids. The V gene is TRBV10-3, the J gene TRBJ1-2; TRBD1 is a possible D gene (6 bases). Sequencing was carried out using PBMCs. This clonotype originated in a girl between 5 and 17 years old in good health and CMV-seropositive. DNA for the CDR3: TGTGCCATCAGTGAACAGGGAGACTATGGCTACACCTTC. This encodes CAISEQGDYGYTF.